One T cell receptor (beta chain) is described in this entry. What it binds is unknown. Here immunoSEQ multiplex PCR was the method, and the copy in TCRdb shows in-frame clones only, minus some. The table records about 2.4 million clones, roughly 93% of them present only once. The CDR3 sequence is 15 residues long. The germline V and J ends were trimmed by 0 bases and 0 bases, with 10 bases remaining between them. Germline assignment: CDR1 SGHRS and CDR2 YFSETQ. This entry is derived from a study of shared clonotypes between healthy human individuals. Findings of the study overall: Sequencing depth was predicted to influence how clonotypes are shared among donors.

This TCR derives from a man between 18 and 29 years old in good health. Some clones in this sample may be carry-over from other donors' samples. The genes are TRBV5-1 and TRBJ2-7; D possibly corresponds to TRBD1 (6 bases). The sequenced sample consisted of naive CD4+ T cells from PBMCs. Subset here: CD45RA+ positively selected. The CDR3 coding sequence is TGCGCCAGCAGCTTGGGAGGACAGATCTCCTACGAGCAGTACTTC. As protein: CASSLGGQISYEQYF. Full variable domain (remainder filled in from reference TRBV5-1 and TRBJ2-7): KAGVTQTPRYLIKTRGQQVTLSCSPISGHRSVSWYQQTPGQGLQFLFEYFSETQRNKGNFPGRFSGRQFSNSRSEMNVSTLELGDSALYLCASSLGGQISYEQYFGPGTRLTVT.